This T cell receptor beta chain was obtained from a study of cytomegalovirus exposure and HLA in healthy donors. Study-wide context: Early released data had about 80 million unique TCRs, all coming from HLA-typed donors. General study findings and limits: Several top significant clusters appeared, in a later analysis, to be linked to common viral pathogens. For most TCR sequences rarity was the rule, although some public TCRs occurred in many donors. Further analysis, carried out later, found HLA-associated TCR beta chains more clonally expanded than equally common other chains.

This CDR3 is built from 14 residues. V was trimmed by 7 bases and J by 8 bases, leaving 21 bases between them. Germline loops: CDR1 SGHRS, CDR2 YFSETQ. PCR primers comprised 60 Vbeta and 13 Jbeta primers. Sequenced by immunoSEQ multiplex PCR; TCRdb stores in-frame clones only, minus some. The table records about 130,000 clones, about 80% of them present only once. With regard to this clone: What it binds is not known.

The clonotype comes from a human donor in good health. The chain uses TRBV5-1 and TRBJ1-2, with D possibly matching TRBD1 (6 bases). Sequenced input: PBMCs. For the CDR3, the DNA is TGCGCCAGCTCGTTACAGGGCTCCTTGGACGGCTACACCTTC. The encoded protein is CASSLQGSLDGYTF.